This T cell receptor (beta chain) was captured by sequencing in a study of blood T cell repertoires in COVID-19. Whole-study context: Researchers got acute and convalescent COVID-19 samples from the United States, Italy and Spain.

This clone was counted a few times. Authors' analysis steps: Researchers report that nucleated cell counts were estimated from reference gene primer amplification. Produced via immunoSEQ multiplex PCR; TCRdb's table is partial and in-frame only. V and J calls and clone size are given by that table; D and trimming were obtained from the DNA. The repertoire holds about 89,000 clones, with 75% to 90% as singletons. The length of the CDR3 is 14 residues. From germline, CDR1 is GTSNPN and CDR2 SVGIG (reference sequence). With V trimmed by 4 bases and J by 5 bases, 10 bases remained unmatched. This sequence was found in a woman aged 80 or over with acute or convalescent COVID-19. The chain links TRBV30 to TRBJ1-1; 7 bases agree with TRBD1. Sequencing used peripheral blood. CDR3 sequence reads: CAWTRGGQRTEAFF. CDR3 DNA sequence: TGTGCCTGGACTAGAGGGGGCCAGAGAACTGAAGCTTTCTTT.